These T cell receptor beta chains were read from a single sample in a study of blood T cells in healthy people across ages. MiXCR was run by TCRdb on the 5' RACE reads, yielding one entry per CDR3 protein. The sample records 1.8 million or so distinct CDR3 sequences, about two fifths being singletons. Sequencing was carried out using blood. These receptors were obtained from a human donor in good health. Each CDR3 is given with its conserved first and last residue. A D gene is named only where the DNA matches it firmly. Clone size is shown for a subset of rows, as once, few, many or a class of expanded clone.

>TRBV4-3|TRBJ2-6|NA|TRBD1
CASSQDQGQGVNVLTF
TGCGCCAGCAGCCAAGATCAAGGGCAGGGGGTCAACGTCCTGACTTTC
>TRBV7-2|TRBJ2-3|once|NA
CASSLDVARQYF
TGTGCCAGCAGCTTAGATGTGGCCAGACAGTATTTT
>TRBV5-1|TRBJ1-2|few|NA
CASSFVSDEGYTF
TGCGCCAGCAGTTTCGTATCGGATGAAGGCTACACCTTC
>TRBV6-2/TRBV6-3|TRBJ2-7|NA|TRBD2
CASSYSASGGFEQYF
TGTGCCAGCAGTTACTCGGCTAGCGGGGGGTTCGAGCAGTACTTC
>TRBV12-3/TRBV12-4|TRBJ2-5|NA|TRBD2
CASSLWTSGGPTETQYF
TGTGCCAGCAGTCTCTGGACTAGCGGGGGCCCCACAGAGACCCAGTACTTC
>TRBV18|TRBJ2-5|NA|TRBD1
CASSPLQGANGETQYF
TGTGCCAGCTCACCACTACAGGGGGCTAACGGAGAGACCCAGTACTTC
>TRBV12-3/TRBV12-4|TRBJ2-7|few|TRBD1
CASSYGTGLTYEQYF
TGTGCCAGCAGTTACGGGACAGGGCTTACCTACGAGCAGTACTTC
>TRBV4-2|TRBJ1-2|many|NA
CASSHYMEAYGYTF
TGTGCCAGCAGCCATTACATGGAGGCCTATGGCTACACCTTC
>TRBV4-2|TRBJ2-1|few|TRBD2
CASSPPAGGPLRNEQFF
TGTGCCAGCAGCCCTCCGGCGGGGGGGCCCTTGAGGAATGAGCAGTTCTTC
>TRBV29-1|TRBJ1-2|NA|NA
CSVLAWGTDQNYGYTF
TGCAGCGTGTTGGCTTGGGGAACAGACCAAAACTATGGCTACACCTTC
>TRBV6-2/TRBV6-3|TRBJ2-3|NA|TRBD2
CASSPRTSGGARDTQYF
TGTGCCAGCAGCCCCCGGACTAGCGGGGGGGCGAGAGATACGCAGTATTTT
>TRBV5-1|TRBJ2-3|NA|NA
CASGGIPDTQYF
TGCGCCAGCGGGGGGATCCCAGATACGCAGTATTTT
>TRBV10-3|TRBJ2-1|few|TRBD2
CAISGGVLAGNNEQFF
TGTGCCATCAGTGGGGGGGTTCTAGCGGGGAACAATGAGCAGTTCTTC
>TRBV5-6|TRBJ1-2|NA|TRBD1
CASSPRDRHYGYTF
TGTGCCAGCAGCCCTCGGGACAGGCACTATGGCTACACCTTC
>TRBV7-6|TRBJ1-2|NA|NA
CASSLSGPRYGYTF
TGTGCCAGCAGCTTATCAGGGCCACGCTATGGCTACACCTTC
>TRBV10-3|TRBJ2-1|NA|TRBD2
CAISEGGGSYNEQFF
TGTGCCATCAGTGAGGGCGGGGGGTCCTACAATGAGCAGTTCTTC
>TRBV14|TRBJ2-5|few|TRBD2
CASSPFASGGETQYF
TGTGCCAGCAGCCCTTTCGCTAGCGGGGGAGAGACCCAGTACTTC
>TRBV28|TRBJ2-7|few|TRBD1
CASSLWTGASYEQYF
TGTGCCAGCAGTTTATGGACAGGGGCGTCCTACGAGCAGTACTTC
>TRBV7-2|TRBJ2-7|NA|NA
CASSLGVKSYEQYF
TGTGCCAGCAGCTTAGGTGTTAAGAGCTACGAGCAGTACTTC
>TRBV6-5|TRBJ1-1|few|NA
CASTAPPGTEAFF
TGTGCCAGCACCGCCCCTCCGGGCACTGAAGCTTTCTTT
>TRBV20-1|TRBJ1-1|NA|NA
CSAHGNTEAFF
TGCAGTGCCCACGGAAACACTGAAGCTTTCTTT
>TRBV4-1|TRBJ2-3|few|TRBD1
CASSHGTGPSQYF
TGCGCCAGCAGCCACGGGACAGGACCTTCGCAGTATTTT
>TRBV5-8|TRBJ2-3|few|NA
CASSLGRGGTPSGDTQYF
TGTGCCAGCAGCTTGGGAAGGGGCGGGACTCCCTCGGGAGATACGCAGTATTTT
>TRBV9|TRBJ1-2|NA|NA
CASSDPGPIRFYGYTF
TGTGCCAGCAGCGACCCGGGACCAATACGTTTCTATGGCTACACCTTC
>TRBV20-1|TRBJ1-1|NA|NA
CSARDLRRGGTEAFF
TGCAGTGCTAGAGATCTTCGGAGGGGAGGAACTGAAGCTTTCTTT
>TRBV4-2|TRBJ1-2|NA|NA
CASSLGGPEGYGYTF
TGTGCCAGCAGCCTCGGGGGGCCCGAGGGCTATGGCTACACCTTC
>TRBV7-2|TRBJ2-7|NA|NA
CASSEGGGDVYEQYF
TGTGCCAGCAGCGAGGGAGGGGGTGATGTGTACGAGCAGTACTTC
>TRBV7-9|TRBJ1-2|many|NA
CASGGVGYGYTF
TGTGCCAGCGGGGGCGTGGGATATGGCTACACCTTC
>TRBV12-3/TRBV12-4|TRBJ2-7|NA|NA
CASSPTGEISYEQYF
TGTGCCAGCAGTCCCACGGGGGAAATTTCCTACGAGCAGTACTTC
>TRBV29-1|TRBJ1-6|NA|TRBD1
CSVDVSGTGGSPLHF
TGCAGCGTTGACGTCTCCGGGACAGGAGGTTCACCCCTCCACTTT
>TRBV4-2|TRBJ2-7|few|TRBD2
CASSQYGERGGYEQYF
TGTGCCAGCAGCCAATATGGGGAGCGGGGGGGATACGAGCAGTACTTC
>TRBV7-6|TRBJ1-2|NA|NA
CASSPKVALSGGYTF
TGTGCCAGCAGCCCGAAGGTCGCCCTCTCGGGAGGCTACACCTTC
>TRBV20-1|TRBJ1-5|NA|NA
CSARKGPRNQPQHF
TGCAGTGCTAGGAAGGGCCCGAGGAATCAGCCCCAGCATTTT
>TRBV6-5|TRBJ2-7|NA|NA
CASSGKRSSSYEQYF
TGTGCCAGCAGTGGGAAGCGGAGTAGCTCCTACGAGCAGTACTTC
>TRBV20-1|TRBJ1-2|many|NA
CSARYLQGPYGYTF
TGCAGTGCCCGATACCTCCAGGGGCCCTATGGCTACACCTTC
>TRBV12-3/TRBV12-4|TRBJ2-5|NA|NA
CASSLGRGHRQTQYF
TGTGCCAGCAGTTTGGGCAGGGGACATAGGCAGACCCAGTACTTC
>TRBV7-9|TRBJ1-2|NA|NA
CASSRGDCGYTF
TGTGCCAGCAGTCGAGGGGACTGTGGCTACACCTTC
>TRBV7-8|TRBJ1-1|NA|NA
CASSLGDIEAFF
TGTGCCAGCAGCTTAGGGGACATTGAAGCTTTCTTT
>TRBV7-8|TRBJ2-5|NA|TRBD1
CASSLSAGGNGETQYF
TGTGCCAGCAGCTTATCGGCAGGGGGAAATGGAGAGACCCAGTACTTC
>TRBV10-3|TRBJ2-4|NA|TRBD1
CAISETRTGRGDIQYF
TGTGCCATCAGTGAGACTCGGACAGGGCGAGGGGACATTCAGTACTTC
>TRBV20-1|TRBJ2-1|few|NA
CSATGRTINEQFF
TGCAGTGCCACGGGACGTACGATCAATGAGCAGTTCTTC
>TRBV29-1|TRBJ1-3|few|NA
CSVAGIGSGNIIYF
TGCAGCGTTGCGGGTATTGGGTCTGGAAACATCATATATTTT
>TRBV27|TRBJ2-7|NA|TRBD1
CASSLRQTGFEQYF
TGTGCCAGCAGTCTCCGACAGACAGGGTTCGAGCAGTACTTC
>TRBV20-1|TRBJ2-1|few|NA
CSGAAGNEQFF
TGCAGTGGAGCGGCGGGCAATGAGCAGTTCTTC
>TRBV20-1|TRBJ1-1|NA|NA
CSAKGQREAFF
TGCAGTGCTAAAGGACAGCGGGAAGCTTTCTTT
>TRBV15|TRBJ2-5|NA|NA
CAASPGGQETQYF
TGTGCCGCCAGCCCCGGAGGCCAAGAGACCCAGTACTTC
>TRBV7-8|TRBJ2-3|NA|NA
CASSLTRSGDTQYF
TGTGCCAGCAGCTTAACGCGGAGTGGGGATACGCAGTATTTT
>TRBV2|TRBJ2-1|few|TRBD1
CASSGTGWYEQFF
TGTGCCAGCAGTGGGACAGGGTGGTATGAGCAGTTCTTC
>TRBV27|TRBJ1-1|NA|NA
CASSTRGRMNTEAFF
TGTGCCAGCAGCACCCGAGGACGGATGAACACTGAAGCTTTCTTT
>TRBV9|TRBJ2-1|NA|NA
CASSESTGARDEQFF
TGTGCCAGCAGCGAAAGCACTGGGGCTAGGGATGAGCAGTTCTTC
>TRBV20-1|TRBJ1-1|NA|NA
CSARDSASPEAFF
TGCAGTGCTAGAGATTCCGCCTCCCCTGAAGCTTTCTTT